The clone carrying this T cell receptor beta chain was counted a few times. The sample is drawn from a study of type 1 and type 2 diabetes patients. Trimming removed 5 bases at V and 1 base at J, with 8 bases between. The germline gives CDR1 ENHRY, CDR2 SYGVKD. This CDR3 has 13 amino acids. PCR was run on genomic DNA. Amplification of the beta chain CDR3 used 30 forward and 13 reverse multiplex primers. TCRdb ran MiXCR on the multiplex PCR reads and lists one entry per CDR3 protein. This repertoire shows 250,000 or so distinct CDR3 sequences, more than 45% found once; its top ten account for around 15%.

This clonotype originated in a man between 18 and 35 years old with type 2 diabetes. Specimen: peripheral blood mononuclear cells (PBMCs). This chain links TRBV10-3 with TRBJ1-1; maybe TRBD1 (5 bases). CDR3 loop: CAISNQGNTEAFF. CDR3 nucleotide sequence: TGTGCCATCAGTAACCAGGGGAACACTGAAGCTTTCTTT.